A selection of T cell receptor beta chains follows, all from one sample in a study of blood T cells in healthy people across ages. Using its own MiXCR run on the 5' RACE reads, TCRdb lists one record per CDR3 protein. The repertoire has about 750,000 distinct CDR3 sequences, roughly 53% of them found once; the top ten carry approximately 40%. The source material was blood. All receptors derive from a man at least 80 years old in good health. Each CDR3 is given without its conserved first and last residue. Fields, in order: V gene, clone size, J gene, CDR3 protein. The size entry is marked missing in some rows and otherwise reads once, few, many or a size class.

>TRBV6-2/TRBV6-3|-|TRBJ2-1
ASSYGGSGEQF
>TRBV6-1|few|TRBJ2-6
ASSPLSARPAGANVLT
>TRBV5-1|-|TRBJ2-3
ASSSQDTQY
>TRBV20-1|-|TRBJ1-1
SAKGFRDTEAF
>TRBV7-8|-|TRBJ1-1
ASSNSLRGADTEAF
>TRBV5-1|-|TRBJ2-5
ASSPGGPQETQY
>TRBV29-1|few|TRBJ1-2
SVGTGGGYGYT
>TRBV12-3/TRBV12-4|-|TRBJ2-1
ASSLTPEQF
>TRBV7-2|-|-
ASSRPPGGYEQY
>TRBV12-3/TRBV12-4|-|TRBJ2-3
ASSLLRGSHRYAY
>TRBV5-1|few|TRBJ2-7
ASRDTPEQY
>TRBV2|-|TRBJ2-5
ASSAGQGAFETQY
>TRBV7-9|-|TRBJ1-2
ASSPIGQLGGHGYT
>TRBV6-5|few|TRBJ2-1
ASSSSGVSSYNEQF
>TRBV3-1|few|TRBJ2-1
ASSQTSGRYGDEQF
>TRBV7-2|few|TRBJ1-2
ASSPDLRGTHGYT
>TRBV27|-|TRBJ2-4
ASSPQGRLAKNIQY
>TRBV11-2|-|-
ASSFVTGSYEQY
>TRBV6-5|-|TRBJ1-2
ASSDDSYYGYT
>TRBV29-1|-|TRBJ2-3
SPKFGTGGTDTQY
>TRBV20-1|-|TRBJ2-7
SARAVDPAREQY
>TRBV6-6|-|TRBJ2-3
ASSYIGGSTDTQY
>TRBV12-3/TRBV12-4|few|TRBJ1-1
ATSQWTEAF
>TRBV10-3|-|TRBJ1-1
AIRGRGPTEAF
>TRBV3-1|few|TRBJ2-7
ASSHTGGPTGEQY
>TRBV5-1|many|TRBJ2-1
ASSLAGGQYNEQF
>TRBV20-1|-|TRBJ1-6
SARPTTDYNSPLH
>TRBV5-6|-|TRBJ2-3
ASSLRGTGPDTQY
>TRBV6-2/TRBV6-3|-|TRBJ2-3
ATSGTPQGDAY
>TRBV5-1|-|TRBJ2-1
ASSLVGSGSPTYNEQF
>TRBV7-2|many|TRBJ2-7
ASSLGPSSYEQY
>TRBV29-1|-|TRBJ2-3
SVSGGAGYAY
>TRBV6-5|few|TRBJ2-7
ASSYGGKDGYEQY
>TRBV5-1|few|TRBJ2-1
ASSNRGLSEQF
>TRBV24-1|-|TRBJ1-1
ATRQGPEAF
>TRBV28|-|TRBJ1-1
ASSGQEDTEAF
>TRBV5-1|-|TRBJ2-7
ASSLSGDTYEQY
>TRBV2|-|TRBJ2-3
ASSELEGGEHRDAY
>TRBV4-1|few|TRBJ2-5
ASSPTLAGEWGTQY
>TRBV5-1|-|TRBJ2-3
ASSVASQGDAY
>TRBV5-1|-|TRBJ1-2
ASTIGAGYGYT